The 16 T cell receptor beta chains presented below share a single source sample, sequenced in a study of T-cell memory formation after mild COVID-19. One entry per CDR3 protein results from TCRdb running MiXCR on the 5' RACE reads. The sample includes about 12,000 distinct CDR3 sequences, 13% to 15% of them seen just once. The sequencing sample was made of PBMCs or a T cell subset sorted from them (not recorded which). The source is a man aged 18 to 29 who had mild COVID-19 (a few samples of this study predate the infection). Cell type and time point are not known.

The rearrangement links TRBV27 to TRBJ1-5; 7 bases map to TRBD1. V shed 6 bases and J 1 base; nucleotides not matched to a gene: 3. Looked up from germline, CDR1 is MNHEY and CDR2 is SMNVEV (reference sequence). The CDR3 has 14 amino acids. Written as DNA, the CDR3 is TGTGCCAGCAGCCCGGGACAGAGCAATCAGCCCCAGCATTTT. Protein sequence: CASSPGQSNQPQHF.

This clonotype was recorded many times. This chain connects TRBV25-1 to TRBJ2-5, with 12 bases fitting TRBD1. The CDR3 runs to 23 residues. Germline V gene lookup returns CDR1 MGHDK and CDR2 SYGVNS. Trimming removed 8 bases from V and 0 bases from J; junction bases left unmatched: 28. The CDR3 DNA sequence: TGTGCCAGCCAAGCTACAGTATTCTTCCGGGACAGGGGGCGGAAGGGCCACCAAGAGACCCAGTACTTC. Residues: CASQATVFFRDRGRKGHQETQYF.

This clonotype was recorded only once. This rearrangement joins TRBV5-1 to TRBJ2-6; D not certain. The CDR3 sequence is 15 residues long. V was clipped by 2 bases and J by 0 bases, with 6 bases between them. Per germline, CDR1 SGHRS and CDR2 YFSETQ. The CDR3 coding sequence is TGCGCCAGCAGCTTTACAAGCTCTGGGGCCAACGTCCTGACTTTC. The encoded protein is CASSFTSSGANVLTF. Filled out from reference TRBV5-1 and TRBJ2-6, the complete variable domain reads KAGVTQTPRYLIKTRGQQVTLSCSPISGHRSVSWYQQTPGQGLQFLFEYFSETQRNKGNFPGRFSGRQFSNSRSEMNVSTLELGDSALYLCASSFTSSGANVLTFGAGSRLTVL.

This clonotype has ten or more counts. The chain carries TRBV11-2 and TRBJ2-7; D possibly matches TRBD1 or TRBD2 (5 bases each). The ends were cut back, 5 bases at V and 6 bases at J, with 17 bases in the middle. Germline assignment: CDR1 SGHAT and CDR2 FQNNGV. The CDR3 runs to 14 residues. Here the CDR3 DNA reads TGTGCCAGCAGCCGGGGCCGGGTCTCGATCGAGCAGTACGTC. Protein sequence: CASSRGRVSIEQYV.

This clonotype was counted between two and nine times. The chain employs TRBV5-1 and TRBJ1-2; D gene unclear. This CDR3 region has 13 residues. Germline CDR1 SGHRS, CDR2 YFSETQ. V lost 7 bases and J 8 bases, leaving 18 bases between the germline ends. In DNA form, the CDR3 reads TGCGCCAGCGCCCGGACGGTCCCCACGGGCTACACCTTC. Amino acid sequence: CASARTVPTGYTF.

The table lists this clonotype with a few counts. CDR3 protein: CASSPLGGGASSYNEQFF. The CDR3 bases are TGTGCCAGCAGTCCCCTCGGGGGGGGGGCTAGCTCCTACAATGAGCAGTTCTTC. The chain uses TRBV12-3 or TRBV12-4 and TRBJ2-1; TRBD2 agrees at 8 bases. V lost 5 bases to trimming and J lost 0 bases; unmatched junction nucleotides: 12. The CDR3 is 18 amino acids.

The chain carries TRBV9 and TRBJ2-3; D is perhaps TRBD2 (5 bases). There are 15 residues in the CDR3. Germline CDR1 SGDLS, CDR2 YYNGEE. Trimming left V 4 bases short and J 0 bases short, with 12 bases between. This CDR3 reads CASSLWTVSTDTQYF. The DNA for the CDR3 is TGTGCCAGCAGCCTATGGACTGTTAGCACAGATACGCAGTATTTT.

This clonotype appeared many times. The chain employs TRBV7-6 and TRBJ2-1; D is unclear. The CDR3 is 12 amino acids. V lost 3 bases, J lost 9 bases, and 9 bases lay in between. The V gene's germline CDR1 is SGHVS and CDR2 FNYEAQ. The CDR3 reads CASSLTGGEQFF. CDR3 bases: TGTGCCAGCAGCTTGACGGGCGGTGAGCAGTTCTTC.

Many counts were recorded for this clonotype. The genes are TRBV5-1 and TRBJ2-7, with 8 bases lining up with TRBD1. V lost 4 bases and J lost 4; bases outside the gene matches: 10. The CDR3 loop spans 15 amino acids. The germline CDR1 and CDR2 sequences are SGHRS and YFSETQ. DNA for the CDR3: TGCGCCAGCAGCCTAATCGGACAGGGCGGGTACGAGCAGTACTTC. Encoded protein: CASSLIGQGGYEQYF.

The chain combines TRBV2 with TRBJ2-3, with a tentative D call TRBD2 (7 bases). The V end was cut by 11 bases, the J end by 1 base, with 28 bases between. Germline V lookup: CDR1 SNHLY, CDR2 FYNNEI. This CDR3 region has 18 residues. In DNA, the CDR3 is TGTGCCTGCCAGCCCGTGGGTCAACGGGGGGCCCGCACAGATACGCAGTATTTT. Its translation: CACQPVGQRGARTDTQYF.

The CDR3 nucleotides are TGCAGCGTTGGTCCTGGGGAACCCACTGAAGCTTTCTTT. It encodes CSVGPGEPTEAFF. The chain links TRBV29-1 to TRBJ1-1; no reliable D call. V was clipped by 4 bases and J by 4 bases, with 13 bases between them. This CDR3 spans 13 amino acids. CDR1 is SQVTM and CDR2 is ANQGSEA in the germline V gene.

The chain is built from TRBV7-6 and TRBJ2-1; TRBD2 agrees at 11 bases. With V trimmed by 5 bases and J by 3 bases, 3 bases remained unmatched. The CDR3 is 15 amino acids. Germline lookup yields CDR1 SGHVS and CDR2 FNYEAQ. The CDR3 DNA reads TGTGCCAGCAGCCCCGGGACTAGCGGCTACAATGAGCAGTTCTTC. Its protein is CASSPGTSGYNEQFF.

This clonotype was counted at least ten times. The chain is built from TRBV12-3 or TRBV12-4 and TRBJ2-3; D tentatively reads TRBD1 or TRBD2 (6 bases each). The CDR3 extends over 12 amino acids. V was pared by 6 bases and J by 4 bases, with 8 bases between. CDR3 region: CASRGGADTQYF. The DNA for the CDR3 is TGTGCCAGCAGGGGGGGCGCAGATACGCAGTATTTT.

The table lists this clonotype with many counts. The chain is built from TRBV7-9 and TRBJ2-7, with D unresolved. Trimming cost V 5 bases and J 3 bases, with 17 bases left between them. Germline-derived CDR1 and CDR2 are SEHNR and FQNEAQ (reference sequence). This CDR3 has 15 amino acids. The CDR3 protein is CASSPTGSRNYEQYF. CDR3 sequence (DNA): TGTGCCAGCAGCCCTACCGGGTCGAGGAACTACGAGCAGTACTTC. Based on the CDR3 plus reference TRBV7-9 and TRBJ2-7, the full variable domain is DTGVSQNPRHKITKRGQNVTFRCDPISEHNRLYWYRQTLGQGPEFLTYFQNEAQLEKSRLLSDRFSAERPKGSFSTLEIQRTEQGDSAMYLCASSPTGSRNYEQYFGPGTRLTVT.

This clonotype was seen ten or more times. The chain carries TRBV7-9 and TRBJ2-3; possible D gene TRBD1, 6 bases. CDR3 length equals 15 residues. V lost 6 bases to trimming and J lost 2 bases, with 15 bases between them. Germline V lookup: CDR1 SEHNR, CDR2 FQNEAQ (reference sequence). The CDR3 DNA sequence: TGTGCCAGCAGTTTTCGTGGACAGATCACAGATACGCAGTATTTT. It specifies CASSFRGQITDTQYF.

This clonotype was counted at least ten times. V and J are TRBV4-1 and TRBJ2-3, with TRBD2 matching over 7 bases. Germline V gene data show CDR1 as MGHRA and CDR2 as YSYEKL. This CDR3 is built from 15 residues. V dropped 3 bases and J dropped 1; count of bases not matched to a gene: 4. The CDR3 loop is CASSHRAGRTDTQYF. The CDR3, as DNA: TGCGCCAGCAGCCACCGAGCGGGGCGCACAGATACGCAGTATTTT.